A selection of T cell receptor beta chains follows, all from one sample in a study of somatic mutations in cytotoxic T cells in rheumatoid arthritis. The data were produced by immunoSEQ multiplex PCR, yet TCRdb's version contains in-frame clones alone and is incomplete. The sample includes around 23,000 clones, 70% to 85% seen only once; the top ten take around 10%. Sequenced sample: CD8+ T cells sorted from blood. These receptors all stem from a woman under 30 in good health. CDR3s include the opening cysteine and the closing phenylalanine or tryptophan. Fields, in order: clone size, V gene, J gene, D gene, CDR3 DNA, CDR3 protein. A D gene is named only where the DNA matches it firmly. Not every row has a clone size; where given, it reads once, few, many or a size class.

>NA|TRBV7-2|TRBJ2-1|NA
TGTGCCAGCAGCTTAGAAAACTTCGGTGAGCAGTTCTTC
CASSLENFGEQFF
>NA|TRBV29-1|TRBJ2-5|NA
TGCAGCGTTGAATACGGACGGGAGACCCAGTACTTC
CSVEYGRETQYF
>NA|TRBV28|TRBJ1-2|NA
TGTGCCAGCAGTTTTGAGGGCTTCTATGGCTACACCTTC
CASSFEGFYGYTF
>NA|TRBV11-2|TRBJ2-4|TRBD2
TGTGCCAGCAGCTTAGGAACTAGCGGGAGGTTCCTAAACATTCAGTACTTC
CASSLGTSGRFLNIQYF
>few|TRBV6-1|TRBJ1-5|NA
TGTGCCAGCAGTGAATGGGGCAGGGCCTCCGCTCAGCCCCAGCATTTT
CASSEWGRASAQPQHF
>NA|TRBV19|TRBJ1-1|TRBD1
TGTGCCAGCGGGACAGGGAACACTGAAGCTTTCTTT
CASGTGNTEAFF
>few|TRBV19|TRBJ1-5|TRBD1
TGTGCCAGTAGTGGAGGGGACAGGGGTTTAAGAAGCAATCAGCCCCAGCATTTT
CASSGGDRGLRSNQPQHF
>NA|TRBV5-1|TRBJ1-1|NA
TGCGCCAGCAGCTTGGTAGGGACGGATTATGAAGCTTTCTTT
CASSLVGTDYEAFF
>NA|TRBV19|TRBJ1-5|NA
TGTGCCAGTAGTATAGGGACGGGCGGACAGCCCCAGCATTTT
CASSIGTGGQPQHF
>NA|TRBV7-6|TRBJ2-3|NA
TGTGCCAGCAGCTTAGTCGTCACCACAGATACGCAGTATTTT
CASSLVVTTDTQYF
>NA|TRBV7-6|TRBJ1-1|TRBD1
TGTGCCAGCAGCCCGCGACAGGGGATGAACACTGAAGCTTTCTTT
CASSPRQGMNTEAFF
>few|TRBV7-9|TRBJ2-1|TRBD2
TGTGCCAGCAGCTTAGACGGTAGCGGGGGGGACAATGAGCAGTTCTTC
CASSLDGSGGDNEQFF